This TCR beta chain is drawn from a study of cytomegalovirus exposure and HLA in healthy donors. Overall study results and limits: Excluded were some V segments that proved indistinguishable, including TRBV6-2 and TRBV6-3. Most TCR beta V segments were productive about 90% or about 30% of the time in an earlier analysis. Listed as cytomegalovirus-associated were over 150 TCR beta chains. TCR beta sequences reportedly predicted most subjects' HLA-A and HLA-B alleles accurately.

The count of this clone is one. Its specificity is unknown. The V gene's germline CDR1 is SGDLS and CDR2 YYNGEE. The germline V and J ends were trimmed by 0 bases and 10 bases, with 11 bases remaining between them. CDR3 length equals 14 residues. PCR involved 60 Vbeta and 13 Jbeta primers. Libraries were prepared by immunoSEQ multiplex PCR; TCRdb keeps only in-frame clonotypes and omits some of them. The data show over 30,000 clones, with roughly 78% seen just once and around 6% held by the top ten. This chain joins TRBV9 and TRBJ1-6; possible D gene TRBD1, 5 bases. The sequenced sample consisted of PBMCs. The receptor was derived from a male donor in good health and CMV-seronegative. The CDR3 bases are TGTGCCAGCAGCGTAGATGACAGACTCTCACCCCTCCACTTT. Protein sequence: CASSVDDRLSPLHF.